This T cell receptor (beta chain) is from a study of blood T cell repertoires in COVID-19. Assay used: immunoSEQ multiplex PCR; TCRdb lists only in-frame clones, some missing. Among some 180,000 clones listed, roughly 82% were seen once. The V segment lost 2 bases and the J segment 7 bases; nucleotides outside the gene matches: 2. Germline lookup yields CDR1 SQVTM and CDR2 ANQGSEA. CDR3 size: 13 residues. Participants had their cohort set by participant-reported clinical history. Sequenced: PBMCs or T cells enriched from blood (not recorded which). The clonotype was recovered from a woman aged 55-69 years with acute COVID-19. V gene TRBV29-1 combines with J gene TRBJ2-1; 10 nucleotides line up with TRBD1. CDR3 amino acids: CSVEWDRGNEQFF. The CDR3 bases are TGCAGCGTTGAATGGGACAGGGGAAATGAGCAGTTCTTC.